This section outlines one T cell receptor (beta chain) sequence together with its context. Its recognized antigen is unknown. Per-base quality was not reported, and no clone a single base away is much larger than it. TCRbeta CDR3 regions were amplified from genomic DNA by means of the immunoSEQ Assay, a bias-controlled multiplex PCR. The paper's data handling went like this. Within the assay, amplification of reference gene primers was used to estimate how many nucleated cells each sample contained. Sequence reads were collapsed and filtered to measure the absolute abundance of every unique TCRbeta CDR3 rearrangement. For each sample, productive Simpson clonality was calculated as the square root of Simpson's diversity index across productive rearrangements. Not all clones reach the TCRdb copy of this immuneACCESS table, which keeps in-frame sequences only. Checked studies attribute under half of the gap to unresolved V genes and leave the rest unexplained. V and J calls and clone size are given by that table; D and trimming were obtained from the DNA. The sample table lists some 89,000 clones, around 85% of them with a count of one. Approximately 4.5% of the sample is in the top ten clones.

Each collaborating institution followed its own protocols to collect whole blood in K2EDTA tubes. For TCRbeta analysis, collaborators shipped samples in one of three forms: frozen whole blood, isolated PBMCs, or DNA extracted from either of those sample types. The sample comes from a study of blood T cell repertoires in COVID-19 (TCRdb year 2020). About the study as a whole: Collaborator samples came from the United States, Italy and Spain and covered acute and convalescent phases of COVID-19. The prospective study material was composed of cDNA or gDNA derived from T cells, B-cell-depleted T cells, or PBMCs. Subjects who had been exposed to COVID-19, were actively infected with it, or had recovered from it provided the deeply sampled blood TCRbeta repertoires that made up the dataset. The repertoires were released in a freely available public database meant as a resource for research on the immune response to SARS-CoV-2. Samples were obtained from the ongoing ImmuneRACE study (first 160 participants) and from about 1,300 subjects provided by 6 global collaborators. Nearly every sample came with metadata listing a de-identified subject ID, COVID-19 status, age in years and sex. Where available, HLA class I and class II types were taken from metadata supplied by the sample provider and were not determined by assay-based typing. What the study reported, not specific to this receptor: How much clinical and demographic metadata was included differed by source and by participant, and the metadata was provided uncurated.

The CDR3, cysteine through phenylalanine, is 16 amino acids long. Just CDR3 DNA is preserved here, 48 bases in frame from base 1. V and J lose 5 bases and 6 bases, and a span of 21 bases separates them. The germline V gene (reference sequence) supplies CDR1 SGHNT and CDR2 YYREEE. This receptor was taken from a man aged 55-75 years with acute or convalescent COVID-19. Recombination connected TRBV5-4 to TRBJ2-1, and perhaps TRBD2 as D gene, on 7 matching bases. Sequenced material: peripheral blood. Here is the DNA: TGTGCCAGCAGGTCGGGGGGCGGGATCCGCCCCAATGAGCAGTTCTTC. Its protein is CASRSGGGIRPNEQFF.